The 26 T cell receptor beta chains presented below share a single source sample, sequenced in a study of radiotherapy plus CTLA-4 blockade in lung cancer. Generated by immunoSEQ multiplex PCR, the TCRdb table keeps only in-frame clones and is missing some. The data show roughly 93,000 clones, approximately 78% seen once. The specimen comprised peripheral blood, sampled from a patient treated with radiotherapy plus ipilimumab. These receptors all stem from a human donor with non-small cell lung cancer who had a partial response to radiotherapy plus ipilimumab.

The CDR3 here is CASSPGVGGYTF. Written as DNA, the CDR3 is TGTGCCAGCAGCCCGGGAGTCGGTGGCTACACCTTC. The J gene is TRBJ1-2, the V gene TRBV7-3; no clear D gene. The ends were cut back, 5 bases at V and 7 bases at J, with 11 bases in the middle. The CDR3 runs 12 residues. Germline-derived CDR1 and CDR2 are SGHTA and FQGTGA.

The table lists this clone with a count of one. This chain links TRBV6-1 with TRBJ1-2; TRBD1 agrees at 7 bases. Trimming cost V 5 bases and J 4 bases; bases outside gene matches: 7. Germline V gene lookup returns CDR1 MNHNS and CDR2 SASEGT. The CDR3 covers 14 residues. CDR3 DNA: TGTGCCAGCAGTTTCAACAGGGGAGGCTATGGCTACACCTTC. As protein: CASSFNRGGYGYTF.

As regards this clone: Other DNA variants within this sample encode the same CDR3. This sequence joins TRBV9 and TRBJ2-7; 7 bases are shared with TRBD1. V was clipped by 0 bases and J by 6 bases; unmatched bases: 3. CDR3 size: 13 residues. The germline CDR1 and CDR2 sequences are SGDLS and YYNGEE. The CDR3 DNA reads as TGTGCCAGCAGCGTAGGACAGGGCAGCGAGCAGTACTTC. Amino acids: CASSVGQGSEQYF.

This rearrangement joins TRBV30 to TRBJ2-7, with 8 positions matching TRBD2. This CDR3 comprises 12 residues. V lost 4 bases, J lost 7 bases, and 6 bases stayed unmatched. Germline loops: CDR1 GTSNPN, CDR2 SVGIG (reference sequence). CDR3 sequence reads: CAWNSGSLEQYF. CDR3 in DNA: TGTGCCTGGAACAGCGGGAGCCTTGAGCAGTACTTC.

This clone was seen only a few times. The chain uses TRBV9 and TRBJ2-5; 8 bases fit TRBD2. This CDR3 is built from 13 residues. V lost 7 bases to trimming and J lost 4 bases; unmatched junction nucleotides: 6. Germline CDR1 and CDR2: SGDLS and YYNGEE. CDR3 DNA sequence: TGTGCCAGCGGTAGCCTAGCGGGAGAGACCCAGTACTTC. Translating it yields CASGSLAGETQYF.

The chain recombines TRBV6-6 with TRBJ2-7, with a possible D match to TRBD1 (5 bases). The CDR3 has 13 amino acids. The V gene's germline CDR1 is MNHNY and CDR2 SVGAGI (reference sequence). Trimming removed 6 bases from V and 1 base from J, with 10 bases in between. The CDR3 region has the DNA TGTGCCAGCAGCCGACAGTGGTCCTACGAGCAGTACTTC. Protein product: CASSRQWSYEQYF.

In nucleotides, the CDR3 is TGTGCCAGCAGCTTCCCCTCCTTCGGGGAGTACGAGCAGTACTTC. Its protein product is CASSFPSFGEYEQYF. The rearrangement joins TRBV11-2 to TRBJ2-7, with D possibly TRBD2 on 5 matching bases. From germline, CDR1 is SGHAT and CDR2 FQNNGV. The CDR3 is 15 residues long. Trimming took off 3 bases at V and 4 bases at J, with 16 bases between the two ends.

This clone has more than one count but fewer than ten. The chain is built from TRBV5-1 and TRBJ2-5, with TRBD2 matching over 11 bases. Germline-derived CDR1 and CDR2 are SGHRS and YFSETQ. The length of the CDR3 is 16 residues. Trimming cost V 4 bases and J 1 base; bases outside gene matches: 6. The CDR3 reads CASSMTSGMPQETQYF. DNA for the CDR3: TGCGCCAGCAGCATGACTAGCGGGATGCCCCAAGAGACCCAGTACTTC.

The V and J genes are TRBV11-2 and TRBJ2-3, with D possibly being TRBD2 (5 bases). The CDR3 loop spans 17 amino acids. Trimming cost V 2 bases and J 0 bases, with 15 bases left between them. Germline CDR1 and CDR2: SGHAT and FQNNGV. The DNA for the CDR3 is TGTGCCAGCAGCTTAAGGCGGACTGGCGGAAGCACAGATACGCAGTATTTT. This sequence encodes CASSLRRTGGSTDTQYF.

V usage is TRBV27 and J usage is TRBJ1-3; no reliable D call. Germline V gene data show CDR1 as MNHEY and CDR2 as SMNVEV (reference sequence). V was trimmed by 4 bases and J by 4 bases, leaving 17 bases between them. CDR3 length equals 16 residues. The CDR3 spells CASSSKWSEGGNTIYF. CDR3 bases: TGTGCCAGCAGTTCTAAATGGTCCGAGGGAGGAAACACCATATATTTT.

The V call is TRBV7-2, the J call TRBJ2-7, with D perhaps TRBD2 (5 bases). CDR3 length equals 14 residues. CDR1 SGHTA and CDR2 FQGNSA come from the germline V gene. Trimming removed 2 bases at V and 0 bases at J, with 8 bases between. DNA for the CDR3: TGTGCCAGCAGCTTAATGGGGAGCTCCTACGAGCAGTACTTC. As protein: CASSLMGSSYEQYF.

The chain joins TRBV29-1 to TRBJ2-1; a possible D gene is TRBD1 (5 bases). Germline V gene data show CDR1 as SQVTM and CDR2 as ANQGSEA. Trimming removed 2 bases at V and 10 bases at J, with 6 bases between. There are 10 residues in the CDR3. The CDR3 DNA reads TGCAGCGTTGAACAGGGAGAGCAGTTCTTC. This gives the protein CSVEQGEQFF.

This sequence joins TRBV2 and TRBJ1-4; 11 bases are a match to TRBD1. The CDR3 is 17 amino acids. V shed 4 bases, J shed 1 base, and the junction held 5 bases outside the gene matches. In germline, CDR1 is SNHLY, CDR2 FYNNEI. CDR3 nucleotide sequence: TGTGCCAGCAGTGGCGGACAGGGGGCGGGAACTAATGAAAAACTGTTTTTT. Translation: CASSGGQGAGTNEKLFF.

The rearrangement uses TRBV18 and TRBJ2-4; a possible D gene is TRBD2 (6 bases). This CDR3 has 15 residues. CDR1 and CDR2 from the germline V gene are KGHSH and LQKENI. V was trimmed by 5 bases and J by 1 base, leaving 12 bases between them. CDR3 protein: CASSRQRAAKNIQYF. CDR3 in DNA: TGTGCCAGCTCAAGACAGCGGGCGGCCAAAAACATTCAGTACTTC.

This clone showed up just a few times. The rearrangement joins TRBV4-2 to TRBJ1-1; D is perhaps TRBD1 (6 bases). The V end was cut by 2 bases, the J end by 3 bases, with 13 bases between. The CDR3 is 15 residues long. Germline CDR1 LGHNA, CDR2 YNFKEQ. DNA of the CDR3: TGTGCCAGCAGCCAACTCTCAGGGGCGTACACTGAAGCTTTCTTT. This codes for CASSQLSGAYTEAFF.

Only a few counts were recorded for this clone. This chain links TRBV18 with TRBJ1-5; TRBD1 agrees at 7 bases. There are 16 residues in the CDR3. Germline CDR1 and CDR2: KGHSH and LQKENI. V shed 3 bases, J shed 6 bases, and the junction held 11 bases outside the gene matches. The CDR3 coding sequence is TGTGCCAGCTCACCGGGACATCAGGGGGTCAGTCAGCCCCAGCATTTT. Its protein product is CASSPGHQGVSQPQHF.

This clone was seen more than once but under ten times. The rearrangement uses TRBV29-1 and TRBJ2-1; TRBD1 might be the D (7 bases). Trimming removed 5 bases at V and 6 bases at J, with 20 bases between. CDR1 and CDR2 from the germline V gene are SQVTM and ANQGSEA. The CDR3 runs 15 residues. The CDR3 protein is CSVTRQGGLINEQFF. DNA of the CDR3: TGCAGCGTTACCCGACAGGGAGGTTTAATCAATGAGCAGTTCTTC.

The gene calls are TRBV5-1 and TRBJ2-3; TRBD2 aligns across 7 bases. CDR3 length equals 14 residues. Germline V gene lookup returns CDR1 SGHRS and CDR2 YFSETQ. J was trimmed by 5 bases and V by 1 base; bases with no gene match: 4. CDR3 DNA: TGCGCCAGCAGCTTGCCCAGCGGGAAAGATACGCAGTATTTT. Its protein is CASSLPSGKDTQYF. Looking up the rest from reference TRBV5-1 and TRBJ2-3 gives the full variable domain: KAGVTQTPRYLIKTRGQQVTLSCSPISGHRSVSWYQQTPGQGLQFLFEYFSETQRNKGNFPGRFSGRQFSNSRSEMNVSTLELGDSALYLCASSLPSGKDTQYFGPGTRLTVL.

V and J are TRBV2 and TRBJ1-1, with D perhaps TRBD1 (6 bases). The ends were cut back, 8 bases at V and 3 bases at J, with 16 bases in the middle. This CDR3 is 14 amino acids long. Germline CDR1 is SNHLY and CDR2 is FYNNEI. The CDR3 bases are TGTGCCAGCGGGGGGAGGGACATATACACTGAAGCTTTCTTT. Translating it yields CASGGRDIYTEAFF. The whole variable domain, remainder taken from reference TRBV2 and TRBJ1-1, is EPEVTQTPSHQVTQMGQEVILRCVPISNHLYFYWYRQILGQKVEFLVSFYNNEISEKSEIFDDQFSVERPDGSNFTLKIRSTKLEDSAMYFCASGGRDIYTEAFFGQGTRLTVV.

In its sample, this clone was seen a few times. The gene calls are TRBV2 and TRBJ2-3; 11 nucleotides line up with TRBD2. CDR1 and CDR2 from the germline V gene are SNHLY and FYNNEI. Trimming removed 3 bases from V and 6 bases from J; junction bases left unmatched: 2. The CDR3 has 14 amino acids. CDR3 amino acids: CASSDLAGGDTQYF. The CDR3, as DNA: TGTGCCAGCAGTGACTTAGCGGGAGGGGATACGCAGTATTTT.

V usage is TRBV19 and J usage is TRBJ2-1; 14 bases line up with TRBD2. Per the germline V gene, CDR1 is LNHDA and CDR2 is SQIVND (reference sequence). J gave up 8 bases and V 6 bases, and 3 bases lay outside the gene matches. This CDR3 contains 14 residues. Here the CDR3 reads CASRTSGRDDEQFF. The CDR3 DNA is TGTGCCAGTAGGACTAGCGGGAGGGACGATGAGCAGTTCTTC.

The chain links TRBV11-2 to TRBJ2-2, with no clear D. This CDR3 comprises 14 residues. Trimming left V 0 bases short and J 6 bases short, with 8 bases between. CDR1 is SGHAT, CDR2 FQNNGV, per germline. CDR3 in amino acids: CASSLDLYSGELFF. CDR3 sequence (DNA): TGTGCCAGCAGCTTAGATCTGTATTCCGGGGAGCTGTTTTTT.

This clone was seen only a few times. The chain recombines TRBV18 with TRBJ2-5; D might be TRBD1 (6 bases). The V end lost 3 bases, the J end lost 3 bases, and 8 bases lay between the germline ends. The CDR3 has 13 amino acids. Germline values: CDR1 KGHSH, CDR2 LQKENI. CDR3 coding DNA: TGTGCCAGCTCACCCGGGACAAAAGAGACCCAGTACTTC. Amino acid sequence: CASSPGTKETQYF.

This sequence joins TRBV6-5 and TRBJ1-3; D not certain. Looked up from germline, CDR1 is MNHEY and CDR2 is SVGAGI. Between the trimmed V and J ends, which lost 6 bases and 0 bases, there was a span of 12 bases. The CDR3 runs 15 residues. The CDR3: CASSEIANSGNTIYF. CDR3 nucleotide sequence: TGTGCCAGCAGCGAAATAGCTAACTCTGGAAACACCATATATTTT.

A note on this clone: Other DNA sequences of this sample code for an identical CDR3. The chain recombines TRBV5-1 with TRBJ2-7; 8 bases map to TRBD2. This CDR3 is built from 14 residues. Trimming at V came to 4 bases and at J to 0 bases, leaving 3 bases not matched to a gene. Germline V gene lookup returns CDR1 SGHRS and CDR2 YFSETQ. The CDR3 sequence: CASSLTSGSYEQYF. Here the CDR3 DNA reads TGCGCCAGCAGCCTTACTAGCGGCTCCTACGAGCAGTACTTC.

This clone has a count of ten or more. The rearrangement uses TRBV28 and TRBJ2-7; unclear D gene. CDR3 size: 11 residues. Germline V lookup: CDR1 MDHEN, CDR2 SYDVKM. Trimming shortened V by 3 bases and J by 7 bases, and 7 bases separated the two germline ends. This CDR3 is CASSFQWEQYF. CDR3 nucleotides: TGTGCCAGCAGTTTCCAGTGGGAGCAGTACTTC.